Shown below are 29 T cell receptor beta chains from a single sample sequenced in a study of T cells after yellow fever vaccination. One entry per CDR3 protein, called by TCRdb with MiXCR from the 5' RACE reads. The table lists about 130,000 distinct CDR3 sequences, roughly 8.2% of them singletons. Specimen: CD8+ T cells sorted from PBMCs, collected on the day of the yellow fever booster vaccination. The receptors here all came from a man between 18 and 29 years old who received the YFV17D yellow fever vaccine.

The sample holds a few counts of this clonotype. The genes are TRBV13 and TRBJ2-3, with 8 bases aligning to TRBD1. CDR1 and CDR2 from the germline V gene are PRHDT and FYEKMQ (reference sequence). This CDR3 region has 15 residues. J lost 8 bases, V lost 5 bases, and 12 bases had no gene match. The CDR3 reads CASSSRSDRVGTQYF. As DNA, the CDR3 is TGTGCCAGCAGCAGCAGATCGGACAGGGTCGGTACGCAGTATTTT.

The sample holds a few counts of this clonotype. The chain carries TRBV5-6 and TRBJ2-3; 9 bases are a match to TRBD1. J gave up 4 bases and V 4 bases, and 7 bases lay outside the gene matches. Germline lookup yields CDR1 SGHDT and CDR2 YYEEEE. The CDR3 is made up of 15 amino acids. The CDR3 is CASSPLGQGPDTQYF. CDR3 coding DNA: TGTGCCAGCAGCCCCCTGGGACAGGGACCAGATACGCAGTATTTT.

Concerning this clonotype itself: A much larger clone sits a single nucleotide away, making a read error possible. The chain uses TRBV7-9 and TRBJ2-3; 9 bases line up with TRBD1. CDR1 is SEHNR and CDR2 is FQNEAQ in the germline V gene (reference sequence). With V trimmed by 5 bases and J by 0 bases, 3 bases remained unmatched. This CDR3 region has 15 residues. The CDR3 reads CASSPGTGSTDTQYF. CDR3 nucleotide sequence: TGTGCCAGCAGCCCCGGGACAGGGAGCACAGATACGCAGTATTTT.

The chain carries TRBV13 and TRBJ2-1; 7 nucleotides line up with TRBD1. The CDR3 runs 14 residues. The trim removed 2 bases at V and 8 bases at J, leaving 6 bases unmatched. Germline-derived CDR1 and CDR2 are PRHDT and FYEKMQ (reference sequence). CDR3 sequence reads: CASSLLQGVDEQFF. Here the CDR3 DNA reads TGTGCCAGCAGCTTACTCCAGGGGGTTGATGAGCAGTTCTTC.

This rearrangement joins TRBV18 to TRBJ2-7; D tentatively fits TRBD1 or TRBD2 (5 bases each). This CDR3 is 15 amino acids long. Germline V gene lookup returns CDR1 KGHSH and CDR2 LQKENI. V lost 2 bases and J 6 bases, leaving 17 bases between the germline ends. The CDR3 coding sequence is TGTGCCAGCTCACCAGGGCGCCAGGGAGTGGGCGAGCAGTACGTC. Translating it yields CASSPGRQGVGEQYV.

This clonotype was seen only a few times. The V gene is TRBV27, the J gene TRBJ1-5; D is undetermined. Germline V lookup: CDR1 MNHEY, CDR2 SMNVEV (reference sequence). This CDR3 contains 14 residues. Trimming pared 0 bases from V and 4 bases from J, leaving 7 bases between. The chain's CDR3 is CASSLSNGNQPQHF. The CDR3, as DNA: TGTGCCAGCAGTTTATCGAACGGTAATCAGCCCCAGCATTTT.

This clonotype was found many times. The V call is TRBV7-8, the J call TRBJ1-5; tentative D call: TRBD1 (5 bases). The CDR3 runs to 17 residues. Between the trimmed V and J ends, which lost 2 bases and 1 base, there was a span of 15 bases. Germline assignment: CDR1 SGHVS and CDR2 FQNEAQ. The CDR3 DNA follows: TGTGCCAGCAGCTTAATGGGGACCCTATCGAGCAATCAGCCCCAGCATTTT. It specifies CASSLMGTLSSNQPQHF.

This chain connects TRBV4-1 to TRBJ1-1, with 8 bases lining up with TRBD1. V shed 3 bases, J shed 0 bases, and the junction held 15 bases outside the gene matches. The CDR3 extends over 19 amino acids. Germline values: CDR1 MGHRA, CDR2 YSYEKL. CDR3 DNA sequence: TGCGCCAGCAGCCAGGGTCAGGGACAGGTTATTTCAATGAACACTGAAGCTTTCTTT. It yields the protein CASSQGQGQVISMNTEAFF.

This clonotype turned up a few times. CDR3 protein: CASSSDSVGDTQYF. CDR3 sequence (DNA): TGTGCCAGCAGTTCCGACTCCGTTGGGGATACGCAGTATTTT. The chain has TRBV12-3 or TRBV12-4 and TRBJ2-3; no definite D call. The ends were cut back, 4 bases at V and 6 bases at J, with 14 bases in the middle. This CDR3 contains 14 residues.

Only a few counts were recorded for this clonotype. J is TRBJ1-5 and V is TRBV21-1; the table's D call TRBD1 went unverified against the DNA. TRBV21-1 is tagged as a pseudogene. The CDR3 length is 19 residues. CDR3 sequence (DNA): TGTGCCAGCAGCAAAGCGGGGACAGGGGCGAAATATAGCAATCAGCCCCAGCATTTT. It is translated as CASSKAGTGAKYSNQPQHF.

The V gene is TRBV6-6, the J gene TRBJ1-5; 7 bases map to TRBD1. The CDR3 totals 15 residues. V shed 6 bases and J 2 bases; nucleotides not matched to a gene: 7. Germline loops: CDR1 MNHNY, CDR2 SVGAGI (reference sequence). The CDR3: CASSHVGQRNQPQHF. The CDR3 DNA reads TGTGCCAGCAGCCACGTGGGACAGCGCAATCAGCCCCAGCATTTT.

This chain links TRBV6-2 or TRBV6-3 with TRBJ2-3, with TRBD2 identical over 13 bases. V lost 4 bases, J lost 6 bases, and 16 bases stayed unmatched. The length of the CDR3 is 19 residues. Germline CDR1 reads MNHEY; CDR2 reads SVGEGT. The CDR3 loop is CASSFLPGLAGAELDTQYF. The DNA of the CDR3 is TGTGCCAGCAGTTTCCTACCCGGACTAGCGGGGGCGGAATTGGATACGCAGTATTTT.

This clonotype was detected only once. V is TRBV11-3 and J is TRBJ2-3, with 13 nucleotides matching TRBD2. The CDR3 runs 17 residues. The junction had 7 bases not matched to a gene; V was cut back by 5 bases and J by 2 bases. CDR1 SGHNT and CDR2 YENEEA come from the germline V gene. CDR3 loop: CASSPGTSGKYTDTQYF. The DNA of the CDR3 is TGTGCCAGCAGCCCGGGGACTAGCGGGAAGTACACAGATACGCAGTATTTT. Filled out from reference TRBV11-3 and TRBJ2-3, the complete variable domain reads EAGVVQSPRYKIIEKKQPVAFWCNPISGHNTLYWYLQNLGQGPELLIRYENEEAVDDSQLPKDRFSAERLKGVDSTLKIQPAELGDSAVYLCASSPGTSGKYTDTQYFGPGTRLTVL.

This chain joins TRBV7-9 and TRBJ2-6; 7 positions agree with TRBD1. The germline CDR1 and CDR2 sequences are SEHNR and FQNEAQ (reference sequence). V was pared by 8 bases and J by 0 bases, with 19 bases of the junction left unmatched. The CDR3 totals 20 residues. CDR3 protein: CASGPWALGQVFSGANVLTF. Written as DNA, the CDR3 is TGTGCCAGCGGCCCCTGGGCACTCGGACAGGTTTTCTCTGGGGCCAACGTCCTGACTTTC.

V is TRBV11-2 and J is TRBJ2-3; 8 bases map to TRBD1. With 4 bases clipped from V and 0 bases from J, the junction kept 9 bases outside the gene matches. The CDR3 covers 17 residues. Germline CDR1 reads SGHAT; CDR2 reads FQNNGV. In nucleotides, the CDR3 is TGTGCCAGCAGCTCCGAGATCTGGACAGGGAGCACAGATACGCAGTATTTT. Amino acids: CASSSEIWTGSTDTQYF.

The chain uses TRBV4-1 and TRBJ2-1; D possibly corresponds to TRBD2 (6 bases). The V and J ends lost 1 base and 8 bases respectively, with 9 bases between them. The germline V gene has CDR1 MGHRA and CDR2 YSYEKL. The CDR3 is 13 residues long. The CDR3 sequence is CASSQVGGDEQFF. Written as DNA, the CDR3 is TGCGCCAGCAGCCAAGTAGGAGGGGATGAGCAGTTCTTC.

This clonotype was seen a few times. V is TRBV7-9 and J is TRBJ1-2, with D possibly being TRBD1 (6 bases). Germline CDR1 SEHNR, CDR2 FQNEAQ (reference sequence). V lost 5 bases to trimming and J lost 6 bases, with 16 bases between them. CDR3 length equals 14 residues. The CDR3: CASSTGGSWDGYTF. The CDR3 DNA reads as TGTGCCAGCAGCACGGGGGGCAGCTGGGATGGCTACACCTTC.

CDR3 sequence: CASRGLTAGYTF. Written as DNA, the CDR3 is TGTGCCAGCAGAGGACTTACGGCTGGCTACACCTTC. The genes are TRBV12-3 or TRBV12-4 and TRBJ1-2; D unresolved. Trimming removed 6 bases from V and 7 bases from J, with 12 bases in between. The CDR3 loop spans 12 amino acids.

This clonotype has just a few counts. This chain connects TRBV6-2 or TRBV6-3 to TRBJ1-1; possible D gene TRBD1, 6 bases. Germline assignment: CDR1 MNHEY and CDR2 SVGEGT. Trimming shortened V by 0 bases and J by 6 bases, and 14 bases separated the two germline ends. CDR3 length equals 15 residues. The CDR3 region is CASSYSWGLGAEAFF. As DNA, the CDR3 is TGTGCCAGCAGTTACTCGTGGGGGCTAGGGGCTGAAGCTTTCTTT.

The genes are TRBV5-1 and TRBJ2-5, with unresolved D. Germline CDR1 is SGHRS and CDR2 is YFSETQ. The V end lost 0 bases, the J end lost 4 bases, and 16 bases lay between the germline ends. The CDR3 totals 16 residues. The CDR3 sequence is CASSLDPGQKGETQYF. Here the CDR3 DNA reads TGCGCCAGCAGCTTGGATCCCGGCCAGAAGGGAGAGACCCAGTACTTC.

This clonotype was seen a few times. This rearrangement joins TRBV27 to TRBJ1-1; D gene unclear. The germline V gene encodes CDR1 MNHEY and CDR2 SMNVEV (reference sequence). The V end was cut by 3 bases, the J end by 2 bases, with 7 bases between. The CDR3 runs 13 residues. This CDR3 reads CASSFSLNTEAFF. CDR3 in DNA: TGTGCCAGCAGTTTCAGTCTTAACACTGAAGCTTTCTTT.

The genes are TRBV19 and TRBJ1-1, with unresolved D. V lost 7 bases and J lost 1, with 7 bases in between. The CDR3 covers 12 residues. Germline V gene lookup returns CDR1 LNHDA and CDR2 SQIVND (reference sequence). The CDR3 region is CASIWGNTEAFF. For the CDR3, the DNA is TGTGCCAGTATCTGGGGGAACACTGAAGCTTTCTTT.

J is TRBJ2-2 and V is TRBV20-1, with D possibly TRBD2 on 5 matching bases. This CDR3 has 11 residues. The germline V gene has CDR1 DFQATT and CDR2 SNEGSKA (reference sequence). Deletions cut 3 bases from V and 6 bases from J, with 5 bases between. As DNA, the CDR3 is TGCAGTGCTAGGGAGGCCGGGGAGCTGTTTTTT. The encoded protein is CSAREAGELFF.

The chain links TRBV29-1 to TRBJ1-2; possibly TRBD1 for D (5 bases). Trimming stripped 3 bases from V and 1 base from J, with 6 bases between. The germline V gene has CDR1 SQVTM and CDR2 ANQGSEA. The CDR3 consists of 12 residues. This CDR3 reads CSVEDNNYGYTF. Written as DNA, the CDR3 is TGCAGCGTTGAGGACAATAACTATGGCTACACCTTC.

This clonotype was counted only a few times. The V and J genes are TRBV2 and TRBJ2-7; either TRBD1 or TRBD2 may fit D (6 bases each). V was shortened by 4 bases and J by 2 bases, with 15 bases between the two germline ends. The CDR3 extends over 15 amino acids. Germline lookup yields CDR1 SNHLY and CDR2 FYNNEI. CDR3 DNA sequence: TGTGCCAGCAGTGCCCCGGGGGACACCCCCTACGAGCAGTACGTC. Translation: CASSAPGDTPYEQYV.

This clonotype appeared a few times. The J gene is TRBJ2-1, the V gene TRBV6-5; D might be TRBD1 (6 bases). The V gene lost 7 bases and the J gene lost 0 bases, with 19 bases spanning the gap. Looked up from germline, CDR1 is MNHEY and CDR2 is SVGAGI. The CDR3 consists of 17 residues. CDR3 bases: TGTGCCAGCACCCAAGGCACAGGGTCTGACTCCTACAATGAGCAGTTCTTC. This gives the protein CASTQGTGSDSYNEQFF.

Many counts were recorded for this clonotype. The chain has TRBV7-3 and TRBJ2-6, with D unclear. Germline V gives CDR1 SGHTA, CDR2 FQGTGA. The CDR3 covers 15 residues. Trimming cost V 2 bases and J 10 bases, with 15 bases left between them. The CDR3 here is CASSLVAQEVNVLTF. The CDR3 region has the DNA TGTGCCAGCAGCTTAGTCGCGCAAGAGGTGAACGTCCTGACTTTC.

The rearrangement joins TRBV4-1 to TRBJ1-5; D ambiguous. This CDR3 is built from 15 residues. V lost 0 bases and J lost 6, with 12 bases in between. CDR1 is MGHRA and CDR2 is YSYEKL in the germline V gene. In nucleotides, the CDR3 is TGCGCCAGCAGCCAAGAAGTCGGGGTGCGTCAGCCCCAGCATTTT. It codes for CASSQEVGVRQPQHF.

The chain employs TRBV4-3 and TRBJ1-2; TRBD1 matches 10 bases. This CDR3 is built from 19 residues. The germline gives CDR1 LGHNA, CDR2 YSLEER. V trimming: 0 bases; J trimming: 4 bases; junction bases outside the gene matches: 14. This chain's CDR3 is CASSQDGLFRDRGVYGYTF. The CDR3 DNA sequence: TGCGCCAGCAGCCAAGATGGCCTATTCCGGGACAGGGGAGTCTATGGCTACACCTTC.